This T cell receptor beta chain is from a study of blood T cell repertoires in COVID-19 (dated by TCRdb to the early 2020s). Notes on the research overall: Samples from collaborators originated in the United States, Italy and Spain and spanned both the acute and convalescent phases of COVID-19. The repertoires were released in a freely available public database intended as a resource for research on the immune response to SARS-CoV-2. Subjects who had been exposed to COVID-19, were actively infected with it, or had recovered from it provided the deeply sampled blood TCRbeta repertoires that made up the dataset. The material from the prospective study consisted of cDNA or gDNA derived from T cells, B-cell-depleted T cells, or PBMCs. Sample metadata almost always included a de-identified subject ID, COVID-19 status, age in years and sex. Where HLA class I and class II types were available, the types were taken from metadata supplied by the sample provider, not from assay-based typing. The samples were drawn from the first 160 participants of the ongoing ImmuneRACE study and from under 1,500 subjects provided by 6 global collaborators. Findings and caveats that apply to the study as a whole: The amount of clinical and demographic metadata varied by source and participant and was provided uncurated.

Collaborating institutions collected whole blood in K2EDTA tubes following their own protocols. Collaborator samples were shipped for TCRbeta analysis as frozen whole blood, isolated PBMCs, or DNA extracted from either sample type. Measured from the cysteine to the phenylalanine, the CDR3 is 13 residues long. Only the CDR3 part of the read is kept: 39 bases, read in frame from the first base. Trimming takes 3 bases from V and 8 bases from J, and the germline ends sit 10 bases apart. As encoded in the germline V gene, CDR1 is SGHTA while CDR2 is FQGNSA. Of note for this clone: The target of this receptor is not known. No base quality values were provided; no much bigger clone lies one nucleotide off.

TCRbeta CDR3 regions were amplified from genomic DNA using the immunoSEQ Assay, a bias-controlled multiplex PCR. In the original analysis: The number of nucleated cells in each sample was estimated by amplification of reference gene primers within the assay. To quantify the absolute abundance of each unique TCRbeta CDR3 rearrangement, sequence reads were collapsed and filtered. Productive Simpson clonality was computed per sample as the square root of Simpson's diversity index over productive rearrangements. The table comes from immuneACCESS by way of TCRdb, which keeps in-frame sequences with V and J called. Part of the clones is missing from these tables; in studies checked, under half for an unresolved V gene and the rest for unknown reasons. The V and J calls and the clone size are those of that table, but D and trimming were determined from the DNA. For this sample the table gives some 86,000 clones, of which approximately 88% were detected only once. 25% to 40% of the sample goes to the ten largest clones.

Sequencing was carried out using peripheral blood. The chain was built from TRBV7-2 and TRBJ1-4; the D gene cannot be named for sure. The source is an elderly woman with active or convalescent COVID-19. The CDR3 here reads CASSLAPGEKLFF. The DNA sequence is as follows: TGTGCCAGCAGCTTGGCCCCCGGGGAAAAACTGTTTTTT.